A selection of T cell receptor beta chains follows, all from one sample in a study of T cell clonotyping in hematopoietic cell transplantation. Assay used: immunoSEQ multiplex PCR; TCRdb lists only in-frame clones, some missing. The table shows 15,000 to 20,000 clones, with 71% occurring only once. Material for sequencing was peripheral blood mononuclear cells. Receptors were obtained from a woman aged 60-75 years in good health. Some clones in this sample may be carry-over from other donors' samples. CDR3s include the opening cysteine and the closing phenylalanine or tryptophan. A D gene is named only where the DNA matches it firmly. Clone sizes are given selectively: once, few, many, or a class where the clone is expanded.

cdr3_aa cdr3_nt clone_size v_call d_call j_call
CASSHRVGFYEQYF TGCGCCAGCAGCCACAGAGTGGGATTCTACGAGCAGTACTTC medium-sized TRBV4-3 NA TRBJ2-7
CASSSRTEYEQYF TGTGCCAGCAGCTCACGGACCGAATACGAGCAGTACTTC NA TRBV7-9 NA TRBJ2-7
CASSSHTWTGVNSPLHF TGTGCCAGCAGCTCCCATACTTGGACAGGGGTGAATTCACCCCTCCACTTT NA TRBV7-9 TRBD1 TRBJ1-6
CASSASDGSYGYTF TGTGCCAGCAGCGCCTCGGACGGAAGCTATGGTTACACCTTC once TRBV9 NA TRBJ1-2
CASSEGGSSNQPQHF TGTGCCTCCTCGGAGGGGGGCTCGAGCAATCAGCCCCAGCATTTT NA TRBV30 NA TRBJ1-5
CASSLTGQGALYGYTF TGTGCCAGCAGCTTAACCGGACAGGGGGCCCTCTATGGCTACACCTTC NA TRBV5-8 TRBD1 TRBJ1-2
CASSEGQGTDTQYF TGCGCCAGCAGCGAGGGACAGGGTACAGATACGCAGTATTTT NA TRBV5-1 TRBD1 TRBJ2-3
CASSFRRGLETQYF TGTGCCAGCAGCTTCCGTAGGGGGTTGGAGACCCAGTACTTC NA TRBV7-2 NA TRBJ2-5
CASTPTSGDYNEQFF TGTGCCAGTACCCCGACTAGCGGGGACTACAATGAGCAGTTCTTC NA TRBV19 TRBD2 TRBJ2-1
CASSKQNTGELFF TGTGCCAGCAGTAAACAAAACACCGGGGAGCTGTTTTTT NA TRBV7-3 NA TRBJ2-2
CASSLGTGLWEQYF TGCGCCAGCAGCTTGGGGACAGGGCTGTGGGAGCAGTACTTC NA TRBV5-1 TRBD1 TRBJ2-7
CASSYFGNQPQHF TGTGCCAGCAGCTATTTCGGCAATCAGCCCCAGCATTTT NA TRBV27 NA TRBJ1-5
CAWSVGETQYF TGTGCCTGGAGTGTGGGGGAGACCCAGTACTTC NA TRBV30 NA TRBJ2-5
CASRNHYGYTF TGTGCCAGTCGAAACCATTATGGCTACACCTTC NA TRBV19 NA TRBJ1-2
CATSSAFYGYTF TGTGCCACCAGCAGCGCCTTCTATGGCTACACCTTC NA TRBV15 NA TRBJ1-2
CAWSAQSVAFF TGTGCCTGGAGTGCCCAATCAGTGGCTTTCTTT once TRBV30 NA TRBJ1-1
CASSLTGGAGGYTF TGCGCCAGCAGCTTGACAGGGGGCGCGGGTGGCTACACCTTC NA TRBV5-1 TRBD1 TRBJ1-2
CSVAPSSGNTIYF TGCAGCGTTGCCCCTTCCTCTGGAAACACCATATATTTT NA TRBV29-1 NA TRBJ1-3
CASSPSSGMYNEQFF TGTGCCAGCAGTCCTTCTAGCGGGATGTACAATGAGCAGTTCTTC once TRBV6-5 TRBD2 TRBJ2-1
CSVSQGDEKLFF TGCAGCGTTTCCCAGGGTGATGAAAAACTGTTTTTT few TRBV29-1 NA TRBJ1-4
CASSQSVYRSTYEQYF TGTGCCAGCAGCCAGAGCGTCTACAGATCAACCTACGAGCAGTACTTC once TRBV7-2 NA TRBJ2-7
CASSFRDSSYEQYF TGTGCCAGCAGTTTTAGGGACAGCTCCTACGAGCAGTACTTC NA TRBV28 TRBD1 TRBJ2-7
CASSRVQGTTGELFF TGTGCCAGTAGCCGGGTACAGGGGACCACCGGGGAGCTGTTTTTT few TRBV19 TRBD1 TRBJ2-2
CASSTGQGQPQHF TGTGCCAGCAGCACCGGACAGGGCCAGCCCCAGCATTTT NA TRBV4-2 TRBD1 TRBJ1-5
CASSQGGVEKLFF TGTGCCAGCAGCCAAGGAGGGGTTGAAAAACTGTTTTTT NA TRBV4-2 NA TRBJ1-4
CASSGDRAYQPQHF TGTGCCAGCAGCGGGGACAGGGCTTATCAGCCCCAGCATTTT NA TRBV2 TRBD1 TRBJ1-5
CASSLRTHRVPGYTF TGTGCCAGCAGCTTACGTACCCACAGGGTTCCTGGCTACACCTTC few TRBV7-9 NA TRBJ1-2
CASSPGREETQYF TGTGCCAGCAGCCCGGGACGGGAAGAGACCCAGTACTTC NA TRBV11-2 NA TRBJ2-5
CASSGLGTLNQPQHF TGTGCCAGCAGCGGCCTCGGGACCCTTAATCAGCCCCAGCATTTT few TRBV7-8 NA TRBJ1-5
CASSYYTGFGYTF TGTGCCAGCAGTTACTACACAGGGTTTGGCTACACCTTC few TRBV6-5 NA TRBJ1-2
CASSRQGGETQYF TGTGCCAGCAGCCGACAGGGTGGTGAGACCCAGTACTTC NA TRBV7-2 TRBD1 TRBJ2-5
CAITSSGNTIYF TGTGCCATCACGAGCTCTGGAAACACCATATATTTT NA TRBV10-3 NA TRBJ1-3
CSTRRPAEQYF TGCAGCACTAGAAGGCCCGCCGAGCAGTACTTC NA TRBV20-1 NA TRBJ2-7
CASSPSPARGGGYTF TGTGCCAGCAGCCCAAGCCCGGCCAGGGGAGGCGGCTACACCTTC NA TRBV7-2 NA TRBJ1-2
CASSRGTSRDYEQYF TGTGCCAGCAGCCGAGGGACTAGCAGGGACTACGAGCAGTACTTC NA TRBV7-2 TRBD2 TRBJ2-7
CASSVGTGVNEQFF TGTGCCAGCAGCGTAGGGACAGGGGTCAATGAGCAGTTCTTC NA TRBV9 TRBD1 TRBJ2-1
CASNQLGQGDGYTF TGTGCCAGCAATCAGCTGGGACAGGGTGATGGCTACACCTTC NA TRBV28 TRBD1 TRBJ1-2
CASSPMGLEADTQYF TGTGCCAGCAGCCCAATGGGTTTAGAAGCAGATACGCAGTATTTT few TRBV11-2 NA TRBJ2-3
CASSPGGLNTGELFF TGTGCCAGCAGCCCCGGCGGATTGAACACCGGGGAGCTGTTTTTT NA TRBV28 NA TRBJ2-2
CASSQDIPGVNVKEQYF TGCGCCAGCAGCCAAGACATACCGGGTGTGAATGTAAAGGAGCAGTACTTC medium-sized TRBV4-1 NA TRBJ2-7
CSVEETGYTF TGCAGCGTTGAAGAAACTGGCTACACCTTC NA TRBV29-1 NA TRBJ1-2
CSVQAEKSYGYTF TGCAGCGTTCAAGCGGAGAAATCCTATGGCTACACCTTC NA TRBV29-1 NA TRBJ1-2
CASSTGPEGNQPQHF TGTGCCAGCAGTACCGGGCCCGAGGGGAATCAGCCCCAGCATTTT NA TRBV2 NA TRBJ1-5
CAVSYRGSSYEQYF TGTGCCGTCTCTTACCGGGGGAGCTCCTACGAGCAGTACTTC NA TRBV6-5 NA TRBJ2-7
CSVQGGNTGELFF TGCAGCGTTCAGGGGGGGAACACCGGGGAGCTGTTTTTT NA TRBV29-1 NA TRBJ2-2
CASSPPGRVNQAFF TGTGCCAGTAGTCCCCCCGGCAGGGTAAACCAAGCTTTCTTT few TRBV19 NA TRBJ1-1
CASSYRGVNYGYTF TGTGCCAGCAGTTACCGAGGGGTTAACTATGGCTACACCTTC few TRBV6-5 NA TRBJ1-2
CASSMPPAGPFF TGTGCCAGTAGTATGCCCCCCGCAGGGCCGTTTTTT NA TRBV19 NA TRBJ1-4
CASSLGGVEQYF TGTGCCAGCAGCTTAGGGGGGGTAGAGCAGTACTTC NA TRBV13 NA TRBJ2-7
CASSWALGRETQYF TGTGCCAGCAGTTGGGCCCTCGGGCGGGAGACCCAGTACTTC once TRBV28 NA TRBJ2-5
CASTPGQGNSPLHF TGTGCCAGTACCCCCGGACAGGGAAATTCACCCCTCCACTTT few TRBV19 TRBD1 TRBJ1-6
CASSVVGATEAFF TGTGCCAGCAGCGTAGTGGGGGCCACTGAAGCTTTCTTT NA TRBV9 NA TRBJ1-1
CASSPRQDTEAFF TGTGCCAGCAGCCCCAGGCAAGACACTGAAGCTTTCTTT NA TRBV5-4 NA TRBJ1-1
CASSQDPTQLIGEKLFF TGCGCCAGCAGCCAAGATCCCACACAGTTAATTGGAGAAAAACTGTTTTTT NA TRBV4-1 NA TRBJ1-4